The 20 T cell receptor beta chains below all came from one sample that was sequenced in a study of OX40 agonist ivuxolimab in advanced cancers. Produced via immunoSEQ multiplex PCR; TCRdb's table is partial and in-frame only. This sample yields roughly 23,000 clones, of which around four fifths are seen a single time; more than 11% belongs to the top ten. The material sequenced was CD4+ or CD8+ T cells sorted from blood, taken in a trial of the OX40 agonist ivuxolimab. The receptors shown here come from an adult with an advanced solid tumor such as melanoma, head and neck, liver or kidney cancer.

This clone appeared a single time. The chain recombines TRBV5-8 with TRBJ2-7; weak D call: TRBD1 (7 bases). Germline CDR1 SGHTS, CDR2 YDEGEE. The CDR3 sequence is 16 residues long. V lost 4 bases, J lost 3 bases, and 20 bases lay in between. The CDR3 nucleotides are TGTGCCAGCAGCACCCAATGGACAGGAGGGAACTACGAGCAGTACTTC. This encodes CASSTQWTGGNYEQYF.

V usage is TRBV19 and J usage is TRBJ2-2, with TRBD2 matching over 10 bases. This CDR3 region has 15 residues. Looked up from germline, CDR1 is LNHDA and CDR2 is SQIVND (reference sequence). The V segment lost 2 bases and the J segment 7 bases; nucleotides outside the gene matches: 4. CDR3 amino acids: CASSISGGAVGELFF. Written as DNA, the CDR3 is TGTGCCAGTAGTATAAGCGGGGGGGCTGTCGGGGAGCTGTTTTTT.

V and J are TRBV6-6 and TRBJ1-5; D perhaps matches TRBD1 (5 bases). Germline V lookup: CDR1 MNHNY, CDR2 SVGAGI (reference sequence). Trimming left V 6 bases short and J 9 bases short, with 15 bases between. The CDR3 is 13 amino acids. CDR3 nucleotide sequence: TGTGCCAGCAGCAGTCCGGGGCAGCGGCCCCAGCATTTT. It codes for CASSSPGQRPQHF.

The J gene is TRBJ2-7, the V gene TRBV27, with 7 bases aligning to TRBD2. The CDR3 totals 14 residues. CDR1 is MNHEY, CDR2 SMNVEV, per germline (reference sequence). The V segment lost 4 bases and the J segment 2 bases; nucleotides outside the gene matches: 5. The CDR3 DNA is TGTGCCAGCAGTTGGCGCGGGGGAGCCTACGAGCAGTACTTC. Translation gives CASSWRGGAYEQYF.

This clone rates as medium-sized. The chain recombines TRBV7-9 with TRBJ2-1; possibly TRBD1 for D (6 bases). The CDR3 length is 15 residues. Trimming removed 6 bases at V and 2 bases at J, with 14 bases between. Germline CDR1 SEHNR, CDR2 FQNEAQ (reference sequence). The CDR3 sequence: CASRDMGATYNEQFF. CDR3 sequence (DNA): TGTGCCAGCAGGGACATGGGGGCCACCTACAATGAGCAGTTCTTC.

This chain connects TRBV7-7 to TRBJ2-5; D gene ambiguous. V was shortened by 4 bases and J by 0 bases, with 21 bases between the two germline ends. This CDR3 region has 18 residues. Germline values: CDR1 SSHAT, CDR2 FNYEAQ (reference sequence). CDR3 sequence (DNA): TGTGCCAGCAGCTCCCCTTACACAGTTGACAAAGACCAAGAGACCCAGTACTTC. Protein sequence: CASSSPYTVDKDQETQYF.

V and J are TRBV6-5 and TRBJ1-1, with D uncertain. Germline CDR1 is MNHEY and CDR2 is SVGAGI. With 2 bases removed from V and 4 bases from J, the gap between germline ends came to 11 bases. The CDR3 is 14 residues long. The CDR3 nucleotides read TGTGCCAGCAGTTACGGGAGCCTGGGCACTGAAGCTTTCTTT. Its protein product is CASSYGSLGTEAFF.

The CDR3 nucleotides read TGTGCCAGCAGCCTCACAGGGTTATTCTCTGGAAACACCATATATTTT. Protein sequence: CASSLTGLFSGNTIYF. The chain carries TRBV14 and TRBJ1-3, with TRBD1 as a possible D gene (6 bases). This CDR3 contains 16 residues. Germline V gene data show CDR1 as SGHDN and CDR2 as FVKESK. Trimming cost V 4 bases and J 0 bases, with 13 bases left between them.

CDR3 in DNA: TGTGCCAGCACCTTCCCAGGGAACCAAGAGACCCAGTACTTC. This gives the protein CASTFPGNQETQYF. The V gene is TRBV7-9, the J gene TRBJ2-5, with D possibly matching TRBD1 (5 bases). V was clipped by 7 bases and J by 0 bases, with 12 bases between them. Germline V gene sequence: CDR1 SEHNR, CDR2 FQNEAQ (reference sequence). This CDR3 region has 14 residues.

The chain couples TRBV6-6 to TRBJ2-7, with D maybe TRBD1 (6 bases). There are 14 residues in the CDR3. Germline V gene data show CDR1 as MNHNY and CDR2 as SVGAGI (reference sequence). The V end was cut by 0 bases, the J end by 3 bases, with 9 bases between. The CDR3 sequence: CASSYSEGGYEQYF. The CDR3 DNA reads TGTGCCAGCAGTTACTCTGAAGGGGGCTACGAGCAGTACTTC.

This rearrangement joins TRBV4-3 to TRBJ1-5, with a possible D match to TRBD1 (5 bases). The germline gives CDR1 LGHNA, CDR2 YSLEER. CDR3 size: 17 residues. Between the trimmed V and J ends, which lost 0 bases and 0 bases, there was a span of 12 bases. Written as DNA, the CDR3 is TGCGCCAGCAGCCAAGATTTTGAGGGGTATAGCAATCAGCCCCAGCATTTT. Its translation: CASSQDFEGYSNQPQHF.

This chain links TRBV6-5 with TRBJ1-5, with D possibly being TRBD1 (6 bases). CDR1 is MNHEY and CDR2 is SVGAGI in the germline V gene. Between the trimmed V and J ends, which lost 5 bases and 4 bases, there was a span of 12 bases. The CDR3 extends over 14 amino acids. CDR3 region: CASSKGVRNQPQHF. CDR3 sequence (DNA): TGTGCCAGCAGTAAGGGGGTGAGGAATCAGCCCCAGCATTTT.

The chain combines TRBV27 with TRBJ1-1, with D perhaps TRBD1 (6 bases). CDR3 size: 14 residues. The V end lost 3 bases, the J end lost 0 bases, and 8 bases lay between the germline ends. Per the germline V gene, CDR1 is MNHEY and CDR2 is SMNVEV (reference sequence). CDR3: CASSLGGLNTEAFF. DNA for the CDR3: TGTGCCAGCAGTTTGGGGGGCCTGAACACTGAAGCTTTCTTT.

The J gene is TRBJ1-1, the V gene TRBV6-6; D remains unclear. The CDR3 runs 14 residues. V lost 0 bases, J lost 1 base, and 6 bases lay in between. CDR1 and CDR2 (germline): MNHNY, SVGAGI (reference sequence). CDR3 amino acids: CASSYSIRNTEAFF. In DNA form, the CDR3 reads TGTGCCAGCAGTTACTCGATCAGGAACACTGAAGCTTTCTTT.

The chain combines TRBV7-9 with TRBJ1-1; TRBD1 is a possible D gene (6 bases). This CDR3 is built from 14 residues. From germline, CDR1 is SEHNR and CDR2 FQNEAQ (reference sequence). The ends were cut back, 1 base at V and 4 bases at J, with 10 bases in the middle. The CDR3 sequence: CASSLVPGATEAFF. The CDR3 nucleotides are TGTGCCAGCAGCTTAGTCCCAGGGGCCACTGAAGCTTTCTTT.

This clone was counted only a few times. This chain joins TRBV27 and TRBJ1-6; D remains unclear. Germline V gives CDR1 MNHEY, CDR2 SMNVEV (reference sequence). V shed 3 bases and J shed 16 bases, with 16 bases lying between them. This CDR3 region has 13 residues. The CDR3 protein is CASSLVITSDLHF. DNA for the CDR3: TGTGCCAGCAGTTTGGTTATAACAAGCGATCTCCACTTT.

The J gene is TRBJ2-7, the V gene TRBV25-1, with 9 bases that match TRBD1. From germline, CDR1 is MGHDK and CDR2 SYGVNS. Germline trimming cut 6 bases from V and 9 bases from J; bases unmatched to any gene: 12. The CDR3 is 14 amino acids. Here the CDR3 reads CASRHRGLIFVQYF. In DNA form, the CDR3 reads TGTGCCAGCAGACACAGGGGGCTCATCTTCGTGCAGTACTTC.

This clone has only a few counts. The J gene is TRBJ1-1, the V gene TRBV6-6; perhaps TRBD1 as D (6 bases). Trimming took off 5 bases at V and 10 bases at J, with 23 bases between the two ends. The CDR3 is 15 residues long. The germline gives CDR1 MNHNY, CDR2 SVGAGI (reference sequence). The CDR3 bases are TGTGCCAGCAGTCACACCGGGGACATTAATAAAGGAGCTTTCTTT. It is translated as CASSHTGDINKGAFF.

This clone was observed a few times. This chain joins TRBV2 and TRBJ2-3; a possible D gene is TRBD2 (7 bases). The V and J ends lost 2 bases and 6 bases respectively, with 21 bases between them. CDR3 length: 17 amino acids. Germline V gene sequence: CDR1 SNHLY, CDR2 FYNNEI. In DNA, the CDR3 is TGTGCCAGCAGTGAACGCGTGACGGGGGGCGGTCTGGATACGCAGTATTTT. Translation: CASSERVTGGGLDTQYF.

The V gene is TRBV4-3, the J gene TRBJ2-7; TRBD1 aligns across 7 bases. Germline V lookup: CDR1 LGHNA, CDR2 YSLEER. This CDR3 has 16 amino acids. J gave up 0 bases and V 3 bases, and 8 bases lay outside the gene matches. The CDR3 coding sequence is TGCGCCAGCAGCCAGGGACAGTCCGTAAGCTCCTACGAGCAGTACTTC. Protein product: CASSQGQSVSSYEQYF.